The 29 T cell receptor beta chains reported below all come from one sample, sequenced in a study of neoadjuvant anti-PD-1 for oral cavity cancer. Data came from immunoSEQ multiplex PCR; TCRdb stores just in-frame clones and leaves some out. This sample has 60,000 to 80,000 clones; around 80% occur once, and the top ten carry 2% to 3%. The sequencing here drew on PBMCs, taken before nivolumab (anti-PD-1) treatment. The receptors derive from a person aged 35-79 years with oral cavity squamous cell carcinoma.

The chain employs TRBV30 and TRBJ1-3, with D hard to call. With 5 bases removed from V and 2 bases from J, the gap between germline ends came to 13 bases. The CDR3 contains 14 residues. CDR1 is GTSNPN, CDR2 SVGIG, per germline (reference sequence). CDR3 loop: CAWPQGSPGNTIYF. The DNA of the CDR3 is TGTGCCTGGCCTCAAGGGTCACCTGGAAACACCATATATTTT.

This chain joins TRBV7-8 and TRBJ2-7; perhaps TRBD1 as D (6 bases). Between the trimmed V and J ends, which lost 3 bases and 4 bases, there was a span of 13 bases. The CDR3 has 14 residues. Germline V gene lookup returns CDR1 SGHVS and CDR2 FQNEAQ. In DNA form, the CDR3 reads TGTGCCAGCAGCTTGGGCAGGGGTATGTACGAGCAGTACTTC. Protein sequence: CASSLGRGMYEQYF. Using reference TRBV7-8 and TRBJ2-7 for the parts outside the CDR3, the full variable domain is GAGVSQSPRYKVAKRGQDVALRCDPISGHVSLFWYQQALGQGPEFLTYFQNEAQLDKSGLPSDRFFAERPEGSVSTLKIQRTQQEDSAVYLCASSLGRGMYEQYFGPGTRLTVT.

The chain couples TRBV11-2 to TRBJ2-3; 9 bases map to TRBD2. The CDR3 covers 14 residues. J lost 7 bases, V lost 5 bases, and 7 bases had no gene match. Germline lookup yields CDR1 SGHAT and CDR2 FQNNGV. The CDR3 sequence is CASSTAGGPNTQYF. Written as DNA, the CDR3 is TGTGCCAGCAGCACAGCGGGGGGCCCAAATACGCAGTATTTT.

This clone has a count of ten or more. V gene TRBV2 combines with J gene TRBJ2-7; D unclear. V lost 3 bases and J 0 bases, leaving 6 bases between the germline ends. Per the germline V gene, CDR1 is SNHLY and CDR2 is FYNNEI. The CDR3 contains 13 residues. The CDR3, as DNA: TGTGCCAGCAGTGAGGGCAGCTCCTACGAGCAGTACTTC. It is translated as CASSEGSSYEQYF.

The CDR3 DNA follows: TGCGCCAGCAGCTTGGGCAGGGGCAATCAGCCCCAGCATTTT. This codes for CASSLGRGNQPQHF. The V call is TRBV5-1, the J call TRBJ1-5; D is perhaps TRBD1 (5 bases). The germline V gene has CDR1 SGHRS and CDR2 YFSETQ. The CDR3 extends over 14 amino acids. The V end lost 0 bases, the J end lost 2 bases, and 6 bases lay between the germline ends.

The chain is built from TRBV18 and TRBJ1-2, with D possibly matching TRBD1 (5 bases). Germline lookup yields CDR1 KGHSH and CDR2 LQKENI. V lost 2 bases, J lost 1 base, and 14 bases lay in between. The CDR3 loop spans 16 amino acids. CDR3 bases: TGTGCCAGCTCACCAACCAGGGCGGAAAATAACTATGGCTACACCTTC. It yields the protein CASSPTRAENNYGYTF.

V usage is TRBV5-4 and J usage is TRBJ2-2; 7 positions match TRBD1. Germline V gene data show CDR1 as SGHNT and CDR2 as YYREEE (reference sequence). This CDR3 contains 15 residues. J was trimmed by 0 bases and V by 5 bases; bases with no gene match: 4. Here the CDR3 reads CASRPGTANTGELFF. For the CDR3, the DNA is TGTGCCAGCAGACCCGGGACAGCGAACACCGGGGAGCTGTTTTTT.

The chain combines TRBV7-9 with TRBJ1-2, with D perhaps TRBD1 (6 bases). Germline lookup yields CDR1 SEHNR and CDR2 FQNEAQ (reference sequence). The CDR3 covers 15 residues. Trimming cost V 1 base and J 7 bases, with 16 bases left between them. In nucleotides, the CDR3 is TGTGCCAGCAGCTTAGGCGAGCGGACAGATGCTGGCTACACCTTC. This encodes CASSLGERTDAGYTF.

The sample holds one count of this clone. V and J are TRBV25-1 and TRBJ1-1; 9 bases fit TRBD1. Trimming cost V 4 bases and J 4 bases; bases outside gene matches: 7. The CDR3 extends over 15 amino acids. CDR1 is MGHDK, CDR2 SYGVNS, per germline. DNA of the CDR3: TGTGCCAGCAGTGGTAGGACAGGGGTTGGCACTGAAGCTTTCTTT. Translated, it gives CASSGRTGVGTEAFF.

This chain connects TRBV6-1 to TRBJ2-2, with unresolved D. The CDR3 spans 13 residues. Germline V gene data show CDR1 as MNHNS and CDR2 as SASEGT. The ends were cut back, 5 bases at V and 3 bases at J, with 7 bases in the middle. Here the CDR3 reads CASSPDYTGELFF. As DNA, the CDR3 is TGTGCCAGCAGTCCCGATTACACCGGGGAGCTGTTTTTT.

The rearrangement links TRBV28 to TRBJ2-7, with D hard to call. The germline gives CDR1 MDHEN, CDR2 SYDVKM. The germline V and J ends were trimmed by 3 bases and 3 bases, with 6 bases remaining between them. The CDR3 runs to 12 residues. The CDR3 loop reads CASSFTYYEQYF. CDR3 DNA: TGTGCCAGCAGTTTTACCTACTACGAGCAGTACTTC.

This clone occurred a few times. This chain joins TRBV6-5 and TRBJ1-6; 9 bases agree with TRBD1. CDR1 MNHEY and CDR2 SVGAGI come from the germline V gene. V lost 6 bases, J lost 5 bases, and 5 bases stayed unmatched. The CDR3 covers 15 residues. The DNA of the CDR3 is TGTGCCAGCAGCCGGACAGGGGCTAATAATTCACCCCTCCACTTT. Amino acids: CASSRTGANNSPLHF.

CDR3 coding DNA: TGTGCCAGCAGGCCCGGGGGGGGCAACTATGGCTACACCTTC. Translation: CASRPGGGNYGYTF. The chain has TRBV28 and TRBJ1-2; a weak D match, TRBD1 (6 bases). Germline CDR1 is MDHEN and CDR2 is SYDVKM. Deletions cut 6 bases from V and 2 bases from J, with 13 bases between. The CDR3 spans 14 residues.

This clone was recorded only once. The chain joins TRBV28 to TRBJ1-1; perhaps TRBD1 as D (5 bases). CDR1 and CDR2 (germline): MDHEN, SYDVKM. V lost 10 bases, J lost 3 bases, and 12 bases lay in between. The CDR3 is 12 residues long. The CDR3 DNA reads TGTGCCACCTGGGGGGGATACACTGAAGCTTTCTTT. Amino acids: CATWGGYTEAFF. Full variable domain (outside the CDR3, taken from reference TRBV28 and TRBJ1-1): DVKVTQSSRYLVKRTGEKVFLECVQDMDHENMFWYRQDPGLGLRLIYFSYDVKMKEKGDIPEGYSVSREKKERFSLILESASTNQTSMYLCATWGGYTEAFFGQGTRLTVV.

This rearrangement joins TRBV14 to TRBJ1-6; D uncertain. The CDR3 is 12 amino acids. V was trimmed by 3 bases and J by 5 bases, leaving 2 bases between them. Germline CDR1 SGHDN, CDR2 FVKESK. CDR3 DNA sequence: TGTGCCAGCAGCCACAATAATTCACCCCTCCACTTT. Its protein is CASSHNNSPLHF.

The rearrangement uses TRBV15 and TRBJ2-2, with a possible D match to TRBD2 (6 bases). This CDR3 is 16 amino acids long. The V and J ends lost 5 bases and 1 base respectively, with 14 bases between them. Germline V gives CDR1 LNHNV, CDR2 YYDKDF (reference sequence). CDR3 sequence: CATSGAGRRNTGELFF. Written as DNA, the CDR3 is TGTGCCACCAGCGGTGCGGGACGAAGGAACACCGGGGAGCTGTTTTTT.

The rearrangement uses TRBV15 and TRBJ1-2; possibly TRBD1 for D (6 bases). This CDR3 comprises 13 residues. Trimming cost V 0 bases and J 8 bases, with 10 bases left between them. Germline V CDR1 and CDR2: LNHNV, YYDKDF (reference sequence). The chain's CDR3 is CATSRDSGGGYTF. The CDR3, as DNA: TGTGCCACCAGCAGAGATTCCGGGGGCGGCTACACCTTC.

This chain uses TRBV30 with TRBJ2-2, with TRBD1 identical over 8 bases. The length of the CDR3 is 19 residues. After removal of 2 bases from V and 2 bases from J, the junction contained 16 bases not matched to a gene. Germline CDR1 reads GTSNPN; CDR2 reads SVGIG (reference sequence). The CDR3 DNA sequence: TGTGCCTGGAGTCCCGGGACAGGCACGACGCGCCTTAACACCGGGGAGCTGTTTTTT. Protein sequence: CAWSPGTGTTRLNTGELFF. The entire variable domain, with the rest obtained from reference TRBV30 and TRBJ2-2, is as follows: SQTIHQWPATLVQPVGSPLSLECTVEGTSNPNLYWYRQAAGRGLQLLFYSVGIGQISSEVPQNLSASRPQDRQFILSSKKLLLSDSGFYLCAWSPGTGTTRLNTGELFFGEGSRLTVL.

The CDR3 is CAWSAGSGEQYF. DNA of the CDR3: TGTGCCTGGAGTGCCGGGTCGGGGGAGCAGTACTTC. The chain has TRBV30 and TRBJ2-7; weak D call: TRBD2 (5 bases). Germline V lookup: CDR1 GTSNPN, CDR2 SVGIG (reference sequence). The CDR3 covers 12 residues. Trimming left V 1 base short and J 7 bases short, with 11 bases between.

The rearrangement uses TRBV7-2 and TRBJ2-3; D is unclear. Trimming pared 6 bases from V and 4 bases from J, leaving 8 bases between. The germline V gene has CDR1 SGHTA and CDR2 FQGNSA. This CDR3 region has 12 residues. The CDR3 nucleotides read TGTGCCAGCAGTACAATGGCAGATACGCAGTATTTT. It specifies CASSTMADTQYF.

The rearrangement joins TRBV9 to TRBJ2-5; D possibly uses TRBD1 or TRBD2 (5 bases each). In germline, CDR1 is SGDLS, CDR2 YYNGEE. This CDR3 has 13 amino acids. The ends were cut back, 0 bases at V and 4 bases at J, with 7 bases in the middle. The CDR3, as DNA: TGTGCCAGCAGCGTAGTGGGGGTAGAGACCCAGTACTTC. It encodes CASSVVGVETQYF.

This chain joins TRBV5-1 and TRBJ2-4, with D possibly called TRBD1 or TRBD2 (6 bases each). The CDR3 is 14 amino acids. In germline, CDR1 is SGHRS, CDR2 YFSETQ. V lost 2 bases, J lost 5 bases, and 11 bases lay in between. CDR3 sequence reads: CASSFGGKENIQYF. In nucleotides, the CDR3 is TGCGCCAGCAGCTTCGGGGGCAAGGAAAACATTCAGTACTTC.

The V and J genes are TRBV5-4 and TRBJ2-1, with 9 bases that match TRBD1. CDR3 length equals 15 residues. Germline loops: CDR1 SGHNT, CDR2 YYREEE (reference sequence). The V and J ends lost 5 bases and 7 bases, in that order; junction bases with no gene match: 10. DNA of the CDR3: TGTGCCAGCAGACCCCGACAGGGGGGAAGGAATGAGCAGTTCTTC. Its protein is CASRPRQGGRNEQFF.

This clone is termed medium-sized (0.01 to 0.1%). V usage is TRBV16 and J usage is TRBJ2-1; no clear D gene. With 4 bases removed from V and 5 bases from J, the gap between germline ends came to 3 bases. The length of the CDR3 is 11 residues. Germline V CDR1 and CDR2: KGHSY, FQNENV. CDR3 coding DNA: TGTGCCAGCAGCCCTAACAATGAGCAGTTCTTC. Translated: CASSPNNEQFF.

A few counts support this clone. V gene TRBV14 combines with J gene TRBJ1-6; a weak D match, TRBD1 (5 bases). V lost 1 base to trimming and J lost 11 bases, with 15 bases between them. CDR3 size: 15 residues. Germline lookup yields CDR1 SGHDN and CDR2 FVKESK. CDR3 protein: CASSQAAGPGTPLHF. The CDR3 coding sequence is TGTGCCAGCAGCCAAGCGGCGGGGCCAGGGACACCCCTCCACTTT.

This clone was counted only a few times. The gene calls are TRBV2 and TRBJ1-5; a possible D gene is TRBD1 (6 bases). There are 15 residues in the CDR3. The V end was cut by 6 bases, the J end by 1 base, with 13 bases between. Germline assignment: CDR1 SNHLY and CDR2 FYNNEI. As DNA, the CDR3 is TGTGCCAGCAGAGCGGGACACTCAAGCAATCAGCCCCAGCATTTT. It specifies CASRAGHSSNQPQHF.

The V call is TRBV2, the J call TRBJ2-5, with 8 bases matching TRBD1. CDR1 is SNHLY, CDR2 FYNNEI, per germline. Trimming cost V 5 bases and J 4 bases; bases outside gene matches: 9. The CDR3 totals 15 residues. The CDR3 DNA reads as TGTGCCAGCAGTCGATTGGCAGGGGGCCGAGAGACCCAGTACTTC. It is translated as CASSRLAGGRETQYF. The variable domain in full, with the rest retrieved from reference TRBV2 and TRBJ2-5, is EPEVTQTPSHQVTQMGQEVILRCVPISNHLYFYWYRQILGQKVEFLVSFYNNEISEKSEIFDDQFSVERPDGSNFTLKIRSTKLEDSAMYFCASSRLAGGRETQYFGPGTRLLVL.

The chain links TRBV5-1 to TRBJ2-4, with D perhaps matching TRBD1 or TRBD2 (6 bases each). This CDR3 is 14 amino acids long. The germline CDR1 and CDR2 sequences are SGHRS and YFSETQ. Trimming removed 4 bases at V and 8 bases at J, with 16 bases between. The CDR3 DNA reads as TGCGCCAGCAGCCCACAGGGAGGTAGATACATTCAGTACTTC. As protein: CASSPQGGRYIQYF.

This clone showed up just once. The V gene is TRBV19, the J gene TRBJ2-6, with 7 bases identical to TRBD2. This CDR3 spans 19 amino acids. The junction had 17 bases not matched to a gene; V was cut back by 5 bases and J by 4 bases. CDR1 and CDR2 from the germline V gene are LNHDA and SQIVND (reference sequence). CDR3 region: CASSPRGRVAGLGANVLTF. The CDR3 coding sequence is TGTGCCAGTAGTCCCCGCGGGAGAGTGGCAGGGTTGGGGGCCAACGTCCTGACTTTC.